This T cell receptor (beta chain) was captured in a study of cytomegalovirus exposure and HLA in healthy donors. This CDR3 comprises 14 residues. CDR1 and CDR2 (germline): KGHSH, LQKENI. V dropped 6 bases and J dropped 5; count of bases not matched to a gene: 6. PCR involved 60 Vbeta and 13 Jbeta primers. Using immunoSEQ multiplex PCR, the repertoire was profiled, and TCRdb retains in-frame clones only, with some absent. This table lists about 38,000 clones. Sequencing was performed on PBMCs. This TCR was sampled from a man aged 40-49 years in good health and CMV-seropositive. The V gene is TRBV18, the J gene TRBJ1-5, with TRBD1 matching over 8 bases. CDR3 nucleotide sequence: TGTGCCAGCTCCCTCGGACAGGGTGATCAGCCCCAGCATTTT. Translation gives CASSLGQGDQPQHF.